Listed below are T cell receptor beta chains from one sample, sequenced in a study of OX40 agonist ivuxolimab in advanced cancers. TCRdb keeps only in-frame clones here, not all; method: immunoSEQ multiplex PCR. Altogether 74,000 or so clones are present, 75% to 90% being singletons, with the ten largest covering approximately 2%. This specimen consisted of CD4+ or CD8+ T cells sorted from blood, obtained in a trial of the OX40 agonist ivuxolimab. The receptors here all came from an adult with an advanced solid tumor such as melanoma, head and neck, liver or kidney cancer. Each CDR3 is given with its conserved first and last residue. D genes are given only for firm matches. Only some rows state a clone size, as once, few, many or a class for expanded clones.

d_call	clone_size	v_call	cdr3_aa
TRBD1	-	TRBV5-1	CASSLQGAGEAFF
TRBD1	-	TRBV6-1	CASNTQGATYEQYF
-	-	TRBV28	CASSLTGLSYEQYF
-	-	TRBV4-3	CASSQDIQGVNQPQHF
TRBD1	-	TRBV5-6	CASSRDRGRNEQFF
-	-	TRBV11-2	CASSLGGTAFPKEQYF
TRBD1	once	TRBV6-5	CASSYGTGQGGYTF
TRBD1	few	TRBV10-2	CASSFAPTGGVDYTEAFF
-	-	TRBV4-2	CASSQDKETGHF
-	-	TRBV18	CASSPGTDTQYF
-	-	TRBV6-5	CASSWAYKGSYNEQFF
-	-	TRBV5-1	CASSGRGARSYNEQFF
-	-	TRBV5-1	CASSLAITGVRTEAFF
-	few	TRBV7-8	CASSLDSFRGGNQYF
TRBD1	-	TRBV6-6	CASSYPGGQNSPLHF
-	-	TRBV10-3	CAIRIQQETQYF
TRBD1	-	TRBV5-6	CASSFKGTGLHNEQFF